This T cell receptor (beta chain) was obtained from a study of response to subunit inactivated influenza vaccine. General study results and limits: Every seasonal influenza vaccination brings in few new T cells, the authors suggested.

Via MiXCR, TCRdb re-called the RT-PCR reads, giving one row per CDR3 protein. The repertoire has hundreds of thousands of distinct CDR3 sequences, more than 15% of them found once; the top ten carry 11%. The CDR3 is 14 amino acids. The V end was cut by 3 bases, the J end by 7 bases, with 12 bases between. Germline CDR1 MNHEY, CDR2 SMNVEV (reference sequence). Comment on this clonotype: As yet, its antigen is unknown.

This clonotype was sampled from a man between 50 and 59 years old who received an inactivated influenza vaccine. V gene TRBV27 combines with J gene TRBJ1-4; D gene uncertain. This material consisted of PBMCs from blood, taken 11 to 12 days after vaccination. The DNA of the CDR3 is TGTGCCAGCAGTTTGCGGCGGGAGGGTGAAAAACTGTTTTTT. It is translated as CASSLRREGEKLFF.